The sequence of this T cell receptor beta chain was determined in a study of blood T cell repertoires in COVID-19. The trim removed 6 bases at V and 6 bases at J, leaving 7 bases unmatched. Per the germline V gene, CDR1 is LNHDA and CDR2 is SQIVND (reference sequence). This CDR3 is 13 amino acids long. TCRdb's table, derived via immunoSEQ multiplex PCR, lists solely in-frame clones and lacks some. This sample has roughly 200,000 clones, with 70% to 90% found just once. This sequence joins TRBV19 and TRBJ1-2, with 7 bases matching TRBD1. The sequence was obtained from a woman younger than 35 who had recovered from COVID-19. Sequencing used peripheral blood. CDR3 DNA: TGTGCCAGTAGCTACGGGACAGATGATGGCTACACCTTC. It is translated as CASSYGTDDGYTF.